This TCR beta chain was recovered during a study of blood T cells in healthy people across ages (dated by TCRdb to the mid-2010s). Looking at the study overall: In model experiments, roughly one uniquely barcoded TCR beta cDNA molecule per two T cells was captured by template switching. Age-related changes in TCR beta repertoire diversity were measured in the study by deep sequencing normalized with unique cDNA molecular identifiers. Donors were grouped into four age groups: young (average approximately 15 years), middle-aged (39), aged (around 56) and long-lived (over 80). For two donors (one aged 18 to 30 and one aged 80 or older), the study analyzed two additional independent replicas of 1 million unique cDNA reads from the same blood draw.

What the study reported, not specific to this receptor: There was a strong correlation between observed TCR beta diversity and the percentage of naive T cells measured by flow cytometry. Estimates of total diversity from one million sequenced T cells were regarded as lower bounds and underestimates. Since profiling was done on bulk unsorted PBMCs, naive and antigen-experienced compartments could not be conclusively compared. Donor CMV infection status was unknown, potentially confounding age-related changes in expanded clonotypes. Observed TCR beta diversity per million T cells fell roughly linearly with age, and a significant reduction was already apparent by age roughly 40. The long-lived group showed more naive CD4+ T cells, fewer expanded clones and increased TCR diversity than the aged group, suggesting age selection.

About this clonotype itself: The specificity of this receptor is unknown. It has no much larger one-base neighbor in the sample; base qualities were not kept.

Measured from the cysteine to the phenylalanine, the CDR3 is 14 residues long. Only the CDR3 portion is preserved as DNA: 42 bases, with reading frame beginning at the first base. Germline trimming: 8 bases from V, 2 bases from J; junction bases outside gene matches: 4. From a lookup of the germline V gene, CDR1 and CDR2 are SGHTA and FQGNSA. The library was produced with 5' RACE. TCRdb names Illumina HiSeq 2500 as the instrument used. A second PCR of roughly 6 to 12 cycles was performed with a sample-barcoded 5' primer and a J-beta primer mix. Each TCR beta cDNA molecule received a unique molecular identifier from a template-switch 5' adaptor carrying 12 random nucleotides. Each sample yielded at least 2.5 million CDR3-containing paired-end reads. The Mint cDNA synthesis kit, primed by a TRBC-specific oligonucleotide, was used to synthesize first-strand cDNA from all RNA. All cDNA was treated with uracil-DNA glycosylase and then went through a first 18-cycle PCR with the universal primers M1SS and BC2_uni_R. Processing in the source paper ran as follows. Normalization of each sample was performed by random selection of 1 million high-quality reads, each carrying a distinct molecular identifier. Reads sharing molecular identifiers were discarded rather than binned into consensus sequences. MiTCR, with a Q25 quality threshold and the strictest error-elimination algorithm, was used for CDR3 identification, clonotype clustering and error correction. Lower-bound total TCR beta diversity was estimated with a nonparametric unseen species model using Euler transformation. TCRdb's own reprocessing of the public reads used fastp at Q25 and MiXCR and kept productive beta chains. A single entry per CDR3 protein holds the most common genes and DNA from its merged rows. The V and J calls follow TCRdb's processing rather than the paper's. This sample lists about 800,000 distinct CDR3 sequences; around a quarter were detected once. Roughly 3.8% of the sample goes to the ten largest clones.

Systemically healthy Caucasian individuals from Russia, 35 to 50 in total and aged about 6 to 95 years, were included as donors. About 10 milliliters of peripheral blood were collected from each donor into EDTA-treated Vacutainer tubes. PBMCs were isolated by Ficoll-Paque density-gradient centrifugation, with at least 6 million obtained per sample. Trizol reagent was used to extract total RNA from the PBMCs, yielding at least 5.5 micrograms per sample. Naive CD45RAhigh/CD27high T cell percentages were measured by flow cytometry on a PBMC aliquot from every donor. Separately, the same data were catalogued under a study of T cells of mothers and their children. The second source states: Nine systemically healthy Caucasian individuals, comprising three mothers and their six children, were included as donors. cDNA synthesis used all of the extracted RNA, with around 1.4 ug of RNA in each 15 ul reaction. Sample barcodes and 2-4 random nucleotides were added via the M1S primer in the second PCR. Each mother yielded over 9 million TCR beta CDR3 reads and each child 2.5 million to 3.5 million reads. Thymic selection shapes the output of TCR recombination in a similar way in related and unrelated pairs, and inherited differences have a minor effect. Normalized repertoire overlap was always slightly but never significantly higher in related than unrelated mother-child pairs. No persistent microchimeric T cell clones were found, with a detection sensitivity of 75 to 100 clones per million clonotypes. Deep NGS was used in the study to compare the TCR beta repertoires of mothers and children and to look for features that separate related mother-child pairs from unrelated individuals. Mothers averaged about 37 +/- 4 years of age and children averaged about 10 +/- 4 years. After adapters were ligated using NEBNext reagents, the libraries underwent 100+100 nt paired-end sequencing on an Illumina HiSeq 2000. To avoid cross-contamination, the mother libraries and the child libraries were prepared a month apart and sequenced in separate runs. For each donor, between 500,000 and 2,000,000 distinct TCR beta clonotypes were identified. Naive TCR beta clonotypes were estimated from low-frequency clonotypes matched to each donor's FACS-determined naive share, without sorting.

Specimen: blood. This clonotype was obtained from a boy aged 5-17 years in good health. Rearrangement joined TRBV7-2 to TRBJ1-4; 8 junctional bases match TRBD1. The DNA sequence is TGTGCCAGCGGAAACAGGGGGACTAATGAAAAACTGTTTTTT. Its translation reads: CASGNRGTNEKLFF.